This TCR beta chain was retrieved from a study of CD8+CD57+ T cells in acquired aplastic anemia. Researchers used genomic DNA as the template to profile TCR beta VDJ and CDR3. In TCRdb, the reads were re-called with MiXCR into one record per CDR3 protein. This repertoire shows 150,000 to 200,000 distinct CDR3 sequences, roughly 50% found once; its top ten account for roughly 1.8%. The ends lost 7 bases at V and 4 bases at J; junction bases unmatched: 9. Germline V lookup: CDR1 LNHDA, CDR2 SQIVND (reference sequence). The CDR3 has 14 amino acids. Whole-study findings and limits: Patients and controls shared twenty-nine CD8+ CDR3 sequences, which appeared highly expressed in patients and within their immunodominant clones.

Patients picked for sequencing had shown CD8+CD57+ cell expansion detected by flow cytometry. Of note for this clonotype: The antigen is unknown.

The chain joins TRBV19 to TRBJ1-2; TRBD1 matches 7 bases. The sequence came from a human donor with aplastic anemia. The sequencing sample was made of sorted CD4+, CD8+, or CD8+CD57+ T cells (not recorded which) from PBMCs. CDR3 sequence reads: CASTFDRAGYGYTF. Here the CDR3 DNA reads TGTGCCAGTACCTTCGACAGGGCGGGCTATGGCTACACCTTC.